This is a list of T cell receptor beta chains from one sample in a study of blood T cell repertoires in COVID-19. Assay: immunoSEQ multiplex PCR; the TCRdb copy retains only in-frame clones and omits some. The sample lists around 50,000 clones; less than 90% were seen once. Sequenced: peripheral blood. These receptor sequences come from a human donor in a cohort sampled during active COVID-19. Both conserved end residues are part of each CDR3. The order of the fields is J gene, clone size, D gene, V gene, CDR3 protein, CDR3 DNA. A D gene is named only where the DNA matches it firmly. Rows give clone size only sometimes, using once, few, many, or a class for an expanded clone.

J: TRBJ1-2
size: -
D: TRBD1
V: TRBV28
CDR3: CAYWTGGRGYTF
DNA: TGCGCATACTGGACAGGGGGCAGGGGCTACACCTTC

J: TRBJ2-4
size: -
D: TRBD1
V: TRBV6-5
CDR3: CASMDRAIGIQYF
DNA: TGTGCCAGCATGGACAGGGCAATAGGCATTCAGTACTTC

J: TRBJ1-4
size: -
D: -
V: TRBV28
CDR3: CASSSREKLFF
DNA: TGTGCCAGCAGTTCCCGTGAAAAACTGTTTTTT

J: TRBJ1-1
size: few
D: -
V: TRBV7-5
CDR3: CVRSLILIVVPEAFF
DNA: TGTGTCAGAAGCTTAATTTTAATAGTGGTCCCTGAAGCTTTCTTT

J: TRBJ1-1
size: -
D: TRBD1
V: TRBV5-1
CDR3: CASSWDPNRGMNTEAFF
DNA: TGCGCCAGCAGCTGGGACCCGAACAGGGGGATGAACACTGAAGCTTTCTTT

J: TRBJ1-2
size: -
D: -
V: TRBV6-5
CDR3: CASSYYGGNYGYTF
DNA: TGTGCCAGCAGTTACTACGGCGGAAACTATGGCTACACCTTC

J: TRBJ2-5
size: -
D: -
V: TRBV11-3
CDR3: CASSSSRQETQYF
DNA: TGTGCCAGCAGCTCCTCCAGACAAGAGACCCAGTACTTC

J: TRBJ1-2
size: -
D: -
V: TRBV4-1
CDR3: CASSQEEQPPMANYGYTF
DNA: TGCGCCAGCAGCCAAGAAGAACAGCCCCCCATGGCCAACTATGGCTACACCTTC

J: TRBJ2-6
size: -
D: -
V: TRBV5-1
CDR3: CASSLGVVRIRAGANVLTF
DNA: TGCGCCAGCAGCTTGGGGGTAGTCCGAATCCGGGCTGGGGCCAACGTCCTGACTTTC

J: TRBJ1-5
size: -
D: -
V: TRBV6-5
CDR3: CASSLLPLRGQPQHF
DNA: TGTGCCAGCAGTCTACTGCCGCTCCGGGGTCAGCCCCAGCATTTT

J: TRBJ2-7
size: -
D: TRBD1
V: TRBV7-2
CDR3: CASSLARTGAYEQYF
DNA: TGTGCCAGCAGCTTAGCGCGGACAGGGGCCTACGAGCAGTACTTC

J: TRBJ2-7
size: -
D: -
V: TRBV28
CDR3: CASSFSAVNYEQYF
DNA: TGTGCCAGCAGTTTCAGCGCCGTTAACTACGAGCAGTACTTC

J: TRBJ1-1
size: -
D: -
V: TRBV28
CDR3: CASSPWSGTEAFF
DNA: TGTGCCAGCAGCCCCTGGTCGGGCACTGAAGCTTTCTTT

J: TRBJ1-2
size: -
D: -
V: TRBV12-3/TRBV12-4
CDR3: CASSRGYGYTF
DNA: TGTGCCAGCAGCCGGGGCTATGGCTACACCTTC

J: TRBJ1-1
size: -
D: -
V: TRBV7-3
CDR3: CASSLSFGQGSAAFF
DNA: TGTGCCAGCAGCTTAAGCTTCGGTCAGGGGAGCGCGGCTTTCTTT

J: TRBJ2-3
size: -
D: -
V: TRBV5-4
CDR3: CASSPSTDTQYF
DNA: TGTGCCAGCAGCCCGAGCACAGATACGCAGTATTTT

J: TRBJ2-1
size: -
D: -
V: TRBV21-1
CDR3: CASSKGGFRGREHEQFF
DNA: TGTGCCAGCAGCAAAGGTGGCTTTCGGGGTCGGGAGCATGAGCAGTTCTTC

J: TRBJ1-1
size: -
D: -
V: TRBV27
CDR3: CASRYLDRNTEAFF
DNA: TGTGCCAGCAGGTACTTAGACAGGAACACTGAAGCTTTCTTT

J: TRBJ1-1
size: -
D: -
V: TRBV19
CDR3: CASSDPGLYTEAFF
DNA: TGTGCCAGTAGTGACCCGGGACTGTACACTGAAGCTTTCTTT

J: TRBJ1-1
size: -
D: -
V: TRBV7-6
CDR3: CASSSRPAGLGTEAFF
DNA: TGTGCCAGCAGCTCCCGGCCAGCAGGGTTGGGAACTGAAGCTTTCTTT

J: TRBJ2-1
size: few
D: TRBD2
V: TRBV7-2
CDR3: CASSYRTSGLSYNEQFF
DNA: TGTGCCAGCAGCTACCGGACTAGCGGGCTCTCCTACAATGAGCAGTTCTTC

J: TRBJ1-5
size: -
D: -
V: TRBV2
CDR3: CASSEGRVGNQPQHF
DNA: TGTGCCAGCAGTGAGGGCAGGGTAGGCAATCAGCCCCAGCATTTT

J: TRBJ2-2
size: few
D: -
V: TRBV5-1
CDR3: CASSPGENTGELFF
DNA: TGCGCCAGCAGCCCCGGGGAAAACACCGGGGAGCTGTTTTTT

J: TRBJ2-7
size: -
D: TRBD1
V: TRBV7-9
CDR3: CASSSLEDREYEQYF
DNA: TGTGCCAGCAGCTCCCTTGAGGACAGGGAATACGAGCAGTACTTC

J: TRBJ2-3
size: -
D: TRBD2
V: TRBV29-1
CDR3: CSVASGSSTDTQYF
DNA: TGCAGCGTTGCTAGCGGCTCTAGCACAGATACGCAGTATTTT

J: TRBJ2-3
size: -
D: TRBD1
V: TRBV7-3
CDR3: CASSLPTTGVDTQYF
DNA: TGTGCCAGCAGCTTACCCACCACAGGGGTAGATACGCAGTATTTT

J: TRBJ1-1
size: -
D: -
V: TRBV7-2
CDR3: CASSFSRVVWDTEAFF
DNA: TGTGCCAGCAGCTTTTCCCGGGTGGTATGGGACACTGAAGCTTTCTTT

J: TRBJ2-5
size: -
D: -
V: TRBV28
CDR3: CASSLTSGPFGQETQYF
DNA: TGTGCCAGCAGTTTAACGTCTGGGCCCTTCGGCCAAGAGACCCAGTACTTC

J: TRBJ1-1
size: -
D: -
V: TRBV27
CDR3: CASRTNHAQGFGEAFF
DNA: TGTGCCAGCAGGACCAATCACGCCCAGGGCTTTGGTGAAGCTTTCTTT

J: TRBJ2-3
size: -
D: -
V: TRBV6-2/TRBV6-3
CDR3: CASSNQVDTQYF
DNA: TGTGCCAGCAGTAATCAGGTGGATACGCAGTATTTT

J: TRBJ1-5
size: few
D: -
V: TRBV27
CDR3: CASSQTRDWGSGQPQHF
DNA: TGTGCCAGCAGCCAGACCCGGGACTGGGGATCAGGGCAGCCCCAGCATTTT

J: TRBJ2-4
size: -
D: -
V: TRBV7-9
CDR3: CASSLELIQYF
DNA: TGTGCCAGCAGCTTAGAGCTCATTCAGTACTTC

J: TRBJ2-2
size: once
D: TRBD1
V: TRBV18
CDR3: CASSPRRKTGVGTGELFF
DNA: TGTGCCAGCTCACCAAGGAGGAAGACAGGGGTTGGCACCGGGGAGCTGTTTTTT

J: TRBJ2-3
size: -
D: -
V: TRBV7-2
CDR3: CASSLGVGGQYF
DNA: TGTGCCAGCAGCTTAGGGGTGGGAGGGCAGTATTTT

J: TRBJ2-7
size: -
D: -
V: TRBV18
CDR3: CASSPPPSSDSILYEQYF
DNA: TGTGCCAGCTCACCTCCGCCAAGTTCGGACAGCATTTTGTACGAGCAGTACTTC

J: TRBJ2-7
size: -
D: TRBD1
V: TRBV4-3
CDR3: CASSPRQGSYEQYF
DNA: TGCGCCAGCAGCCCTCGACAGGGATCCTACGAGCAGTACTTC

J: TRBJ2-1
size: once
D: TRBD1
V: TRBV19
CDR3: CASSLIGQGMGNEQFF
DNA: TGTGCCAGTAGTCTTATTGGACAGGGAATGGGCAATGAGCAGTTCTTC